The next 10 T cell receptor beta chains were all read from a single sample in a study of identical twins (dated by TCRdb to the mid-2010s). Library creation used 5' RACE. Sequencing instrument: Illumina HiSeq 2000. In TCRdb, the public reads were trimmed at Q25 with fastp and aligned with MiXCR, with productive beta chains retained. Rows with one shared CDR3 protein collapse into an entry with the most common genes and DNA. For this sample there are 690,000 or so distinct CDR3 sequences; over 8.5% appear just once. The ten largest account for approximately 0.94% of the sample. These data were likewise used in another study, on yellow fever vaccine responses in identical twins.

The sample consisted of PBMCs. All receptors come from a woman between 18 and 30 years old in good health.

The sample holds many counts of this clonotype. The V gene is TRBV20-1, the J gene TRBJ2-7, with a tentative D call TRBD1 (6 bases). The germline V gene has CDR1 DFQATT and CDR2 SNEGSKA (reference sequence). This CDR3 has 13 amino acids. Trimming left V 6 bases short and J 2 bases short, with 14 bases between. The CDR3 bases are TGCAGTGCCCACAGGGACAAGGCCTACGAGCAGTACTTC. Translated: CSAHRDKAYEQYF.

This rearrangement joins TRBV2 to TRBJ2-7, with 9 bases aligning to TRBD2. Germline V gene lookup returns CDR1 SNHLY and CDR2 FYNNEI. V trimming: 4 bases; J trimming: 2 bases; junction bases outside the gene matches: 6. The CDR3 consists of 15 residues. This CDR3 reads CASSAGSGGTYEQYF. The DNA of the CDR3 is TGTGCCAGCAGTGCCGGTAGCGGGGGAACCTACGAGCAGTACTTC.

This clonotype was counted a few times. V usage is TRBV29-1 and J usage is TRBJ2-2; TRBD2 matches 7 bases. The V gene's germline CDR1 is SQVTM and CDR2 ANQGSEA. This CDR3 comprises 12 residues. CDR3 DNA sequence: TGCAGTGGGTCGCTAGCGGACGGGGAGCTGTTTTTT. Translated, it gives CSGSLADGELFF.

This clonotype was seen more than once but under ten times. This chain uses TRBV10-3 with TRBJ2-3; D could derive from TRBD1 or TRBD2 (6 bases each). CDR3 length: 13 residues. The germline gives CDR1 ENHRY, CDR2 SYGVKD. V was cut by 9 bases and J by 2 bases, with 12 bases left in between. The CDR3 sequence: CAIKGGPTDTQYF. The CDR3, as DNA: TGTGCCATTAAGGGGGGACCCACAGATACGCAGTATTTT.

The sample holds a few counts of this clonotype. The rearrangement uses TRBV7-9 and TRBJ2-7, with TRBD2 matching over 8 bases. The CDR3 has 14 amino acids. Germline trimming cut 3 bases from V and 7 bases from J; bases unmatched to any gene: 8. Germline V gene lookup returns CDR1 SEHNR and CDR2 FQNEAQ (reference sequence). CDR3 sequence (DNA): TGTGCCAGCAGCTTGGGCGGGGGGCCGGGGGAGCAGTACTTC. Translation: CASSLGGGPGEQYF.

The J gene is TRBJ2-5, the V gene TRBV7-9, with D perhaps TRBD1 or TRBD2 (5 bases each). Trimming removed 5 bases from V and 3 bases from J, with 13 bases in between. Germline V gene sequence: CDR1 SEHNR, CDR2 FQNEAQ (reference sequence). There are 14 residues in the CDR3. The CDR3, as DNA: TGTGCCAGCAGCCCTTATGGGGGTGAAGAGACCCAGTACTTC. Residues: CASSPYGGEETQYF.

This clonotype has a handful of counts. V and J are TRBV20-1 and TRBJ2-7; TRBD1 agrees at 9 bases. The CDR3 is made up of 14 amino acids. The V gene's germline CDR1 is DFQATT and CDR2 SNEGSKA (reference sequence). V trimming: 3 bases; J trimming: 2 bases; junction bases outside the gene matches: 5. CDR3 sequence (DNA): TGCAGTGCTAGTGGACAGGGGCTGCCCTACGAGCAGTACTTC. It is translated as CSASGQGLPYEQYF.

The V gene is TRBV12-3 or TRBV12-4, the J gene TRBJ2-7; perhaps TRBD2 as D (6 bases). V shed 4 bases and J shed 2 bases, with 12 bases lying between them. The CDR3 sequence is 14 residues long. CDR3 DNA sequence: TGTGCCAGCAGTTGGGGGTGGGAGGCCTACGAGCAGTACTTC. Protein: CASSWGWEAYEQYF.

This clonotype was seen a few times. The chain recombines TRBV14 with TRBJ2-1; 9 positions match TRBD1. This CDR3 has 16 amino acids. V shed 4 bases and J 4 bases; nucleotides not matched to a gene: 8. CDR1 is SGHDN and CDR2 is FVKESK in the germline V gene. The CDR3 DNA reads as TGTGCCAGCAGCCGGGAGGTAGGGACAGGGTACAATGAGCAGTTCTTC. Translation gives CASSREVGTGYNEQFF.

This clonotype has just a few counts. The chain links TRBV7-3 to TRBJ2-2; D gene uncertain. This CDR3 has 17 residues. Trimming took off 1 base at V and 0 bases at J, with 12 bases between the two ends. Germline V lookup: CDR1 SGHTA, CDR2 FQGTGA. CDR3: CASSLKPRLANTGELFF. The DNA of the CDR3 is TGTGCCAGCAGCTTAAAACCCCGTCTAGCGAACACCGGGGAGCTGTTTTTT. Using reference TRBV7-3 and TRBJ2-2 for the parts outside the CDR3, the full variable domain is GAGVSQTPSNKVTEKGKYVELRCDPISGHTALYWYRQSLGQGPEFLIYFQGTGAADDSGLPNDRFFAVRPEGSVSTLKIQRTERGDSAVYLCASSLKPRLANTGELFFGEGSRLTVL.